The sequence of this TCR beta chain was determined in a study of molecular identifiers for immune sequencing clone quantification. Whole-study findings and limits: Shared barcodes on identical TCR molecules could underestimate the sizes of highly expanded clones.

Of note for this clonotype: Its antigen remains unidentified. A much larger clone sits a single nucleotide away, making a read error possible.

One entry per CDR3 protein results from TCRdb running MiXCR on the PCR reads. Of 97,000 or so distinct CDR3 sequences in the sample, about 35% were seen once. V lost 4 bases, J lost 6 bases, and 16 bases lay in between. This CDR3 has 15 amino acids. Germline lookup yields CDR1 SGHDN and CDR2 FVKESK. The receptor's source is a human donor in good health. Some libraries in this study had Jurkat cell RNA spiked in. Sequencing was performed on naive CD8+ T cells from blood, with Jurkat cell RNA spiked in. This sample's subset: FACS-sorted CD8+CD4-CCR7+CD45RA+ naive T cells. This sequence joins TRBV14 and TRBJ1-5; D gene ambiguous. CDR3 loop: CASSLPGEATQPQHF. The CDR3 coding sequence is TGTGCCAGCAGCCTACCCGGGGAGGCCACTCAGCCCCAGCATTTT.